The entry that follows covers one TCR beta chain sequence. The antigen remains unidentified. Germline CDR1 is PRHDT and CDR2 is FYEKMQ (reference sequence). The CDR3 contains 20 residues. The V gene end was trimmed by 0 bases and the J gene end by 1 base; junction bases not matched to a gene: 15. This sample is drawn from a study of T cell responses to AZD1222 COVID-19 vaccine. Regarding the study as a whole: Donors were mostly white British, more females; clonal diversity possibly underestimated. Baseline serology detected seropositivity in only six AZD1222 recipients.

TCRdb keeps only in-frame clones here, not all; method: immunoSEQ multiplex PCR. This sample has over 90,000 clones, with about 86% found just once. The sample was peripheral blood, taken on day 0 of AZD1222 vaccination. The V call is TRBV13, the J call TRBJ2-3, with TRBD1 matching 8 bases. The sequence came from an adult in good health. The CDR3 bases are TGTGCCAGCAGCTTAGGAGGGACAGGCCAGTATCGGCCGGGCACAGATACGCAGTATTTT. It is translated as CASSLGGTGQYRPGTDTQYF.